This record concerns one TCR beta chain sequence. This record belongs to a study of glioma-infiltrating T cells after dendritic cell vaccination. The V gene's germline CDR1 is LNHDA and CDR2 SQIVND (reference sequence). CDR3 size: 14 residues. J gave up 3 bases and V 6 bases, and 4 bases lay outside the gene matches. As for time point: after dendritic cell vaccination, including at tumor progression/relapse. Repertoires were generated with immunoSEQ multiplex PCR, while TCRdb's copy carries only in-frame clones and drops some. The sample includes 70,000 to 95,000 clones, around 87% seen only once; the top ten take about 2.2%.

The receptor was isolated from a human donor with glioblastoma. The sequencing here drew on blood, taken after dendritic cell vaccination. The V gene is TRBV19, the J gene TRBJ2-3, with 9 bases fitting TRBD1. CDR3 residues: CASRRDRVTDTQYF. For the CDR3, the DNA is TGTGCCAGTAGAAGGGACAGGGTAACAGATACGCAGTATTTT. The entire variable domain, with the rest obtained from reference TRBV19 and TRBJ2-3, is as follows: DGGITQSPKYLFRKEGQNVTLSCEQNLNHDAMYWYRQDPGQGLRLIYYSQIVNDFQKGDIAEGYSVSREKKESFPLTVTSAQKNPTAFYLCASRRDRVTDTQYFGPGTRLTVL.